This T cell receptor (beta chain) was retrieved from a study of blood T cell repertoires in COVID-19. Sequencing used immunoSEQ multiplex PCR; TCRdb keeps in-frame clones, though not all of them. The table records around 140,000 clones, about 89% of them present only once. The CDR3 has 15 residues. V lost 10 bases and J 4 bases, leaving 22 bases between the germline ends. Germline V lookup: CDR1 ENHRY, CDR2 SYGVKD. The rearrangement joins TRBV10-3 to TRBJ2-5; TRBD2 might be the D (9 bases). Material for sequencing was peripheral blood. The sequence was collected from a man in his forties or fifties with active COVID-19. The CDR3 bases are TGTGCCACCCAAAGGACAGGGCGGGGGGGAGAGACCCAGTACTTC. Translated: CATQRTGRGGETQYF.